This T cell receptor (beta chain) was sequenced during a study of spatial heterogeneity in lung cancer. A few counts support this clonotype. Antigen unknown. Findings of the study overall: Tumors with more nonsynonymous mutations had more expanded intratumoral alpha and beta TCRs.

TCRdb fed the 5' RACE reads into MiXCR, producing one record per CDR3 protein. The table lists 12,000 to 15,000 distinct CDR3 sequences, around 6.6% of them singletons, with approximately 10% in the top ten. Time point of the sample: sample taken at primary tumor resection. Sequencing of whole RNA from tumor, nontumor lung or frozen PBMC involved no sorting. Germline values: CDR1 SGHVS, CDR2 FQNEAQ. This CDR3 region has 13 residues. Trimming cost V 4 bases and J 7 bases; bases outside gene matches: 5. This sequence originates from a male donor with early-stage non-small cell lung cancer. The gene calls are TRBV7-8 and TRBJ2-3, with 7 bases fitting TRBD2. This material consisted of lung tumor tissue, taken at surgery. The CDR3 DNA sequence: TGTGCCAGCAGCTACACTAGCGTAAATACGCAGTATTTT. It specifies CASSYTSVNTQYF.